One sample yielded the 29 T cell receptor beta chains listed below, sequenced in a study of T cells in tuberculosis. Cells were sorted from thawed PBMC rested overnight and stained with GMM-loaded CD1B tetramer, viability dye and anti-CD3. C32 glucose monomycolate from Rhodococcus equi was loaded onto the CD1B tetramers. Produced via immunoSEQ multiplex PCR; TCRdb's table is partial and in-frame only. The sample records 80,000 to 100,000 clones, just over 90% being singletons. Sequenced input: CD1b-GMM tetramer-negative cells sorted from PBMCs. The receptors shown here come from an adult woman with latent tuberculosis.

The chain joins TRBV5-1 to TRBJ2-7; a weak D match, TRBD2 (5 bases). The CDR3 contains 15 residues. Germline CDR1 SGHRS, CDR2 YFSETQ. Trimming removed 0 bases from V and 4 bases from J, with 14 bases in between. The chain's CDR3 is CASSLERASSYEQYF. For the CDR3, the DNA is TGCGCCAGCAGCTTGGAGAGGGCCTCATCGTACGAGCAGTACTTC. The full variable domain, completed using reference TRBV5-1 and TRBJ2-7, is KAGVTQTPRYLIKTRGQQVTLSCSPISGHRSVSWYQQTPGQGLQFLFEYFSETQRNKGNFPGRFSGRQFSNSRSEMNVSTLELGDSALYLCASSLERASSYEQYFGPGTRLTVT.

V is TRBV6-1 and J is TRBJ1-5; D call uncertain. Trimming cost V 4 bases and J 0 bases, with 13 bases left between them. CDR3 length equals 16 residues. Germline V lookup: CDR1 MNHNS, CDR2 SASEGT. The CDR3: CASSGPAVYSNQPQHF. The CDR3 bases are TGTGCCAGCAGTGGCCCCGCAGTGTATAGCAATCAGCCCCAGCATTTT.

The CDR3 DNA is TGTGCCAGCAGCTTGGCGACAGGGCCTTCCTATGGCTACACCTTC. It translates to CASSLATGPSYGYTF. The V gene is TRBV5-6, the J gene TRBJ1-2; 7 nucleotides align to TRBD1. CDR1 and CDR2 (germline): SGHDT, YYEEEE. Trimming removed 0 bases from V and 4 bases from J; junction bases left unmatched: 6. The CDR3 runs 15 residues.

J is TRBJ1-2 and V is TRBV6-1; 9 bases are a match to TRBD1. This CDR3 is built from 13 residues. Germline loops: CDR1 MNHNS, CDR2 SASEGT. V lost 5 bases, J lost 10 bases, and 8 bases stayed unmatched. The CDR3 DNA reads TGTGCCAGCAGTTTTCCGGGGACAGGGACCTACACCTTC. Translated: CASSFPGTGTYTF.

The J gene is TRBJ2-5, the V gene TRBV29-1; 9 nucleotides match TRBD1. CDR1 is SQVTM, CDR2 ANQGSEA, per germline. The length of the CDR3 is 12 residues. The ends lost 8 bases at V and 5 bases at J; junction bases unmatched: 6. The CDR3 spells CSIRQGGETQYF. The CDR3 nucleotides read TGCAGCATCCGACAGGGGGGCGAGACCCAGTACTTC.

The chain recombines TRBV28 with TRBJ1-1; tentative D call: TRBD1 (5 bases). The CDR3 loop spans 12 amino acids. Trimming pared 6 bases from V and 1 base from J, leaving 6 bases between. Germline V lookup: CDR1 MDHEN, CDR2 SYDVKM. This CDR3 is CASRDRNTEAFF. CDR3 nucleotides: TGTGCCAGCAGAGACAGGAACACTGAAGCTTTCTTT.

The V and J genes are TRBV5-1 and TRBJ1-2; no firm D call. Germline CDR1 reads SGHRS; CDR2 reads YFSETQ. Trimming cost V 0 bases and J 2 bases, with 11 bases left between them. CDR3 length: 15 residues. CDR3 sequence reads: CASSLGSERNYGYTF. The CDR3 bases are TGCGCCAGCAGCTTGGGCAGCGAAAGAAACTATGGCTACACCTTC.

This clone was counted only a few times. The chain joins TRBV6-6 to TRBJ1-3; the D is unclear. Germline CDR1 is MNHNY and CDR2 is SVGAGI (reference sequence). Trimming took 9 bases from V and 2 from J, leaving 14 bases between them. The CDR3 covers 14 residues. The CDR3 loop is CASFLGGTGNTIYF. CDR3 nucleotides: TGTGCCAGTTTCCTGGGAGGAACTGGAAACACCATATATTTT.

The chain recombines TRBV5-6 with TRBJ2-7; a possible D gene is TRBD1 (6 bases). The CDR3 spans 14 residues. Germline values: CDR1 SGHDT, CDR2 YYEEEE. Trimming left V 5 bases short and J 5 bases short, with 17 bases between. Here the CDR3 DNA reads TGTGCCAGCAGATTAAGGGGGAGCTCTCACGAGCAGTACTTC. It is translated as CASRLRGSSHEQYF. Variable domain in full (rest from reference TRBV5-6 and TRBJ2-7): DAGVTQSPTHLIKTRGQQVTLRCSPKSGHDTVSWYQQALGQGPQFIFQYYEEEERQRGNFPDRFSGHQFPNYSSELNVNALLLGDSALYLCASRLRGSSHEQYFGPGTRLTVT.

The rearrangement uses TRBV19 and TRBJ1-1; D is perhaps TRBD1 (5 bases). The CDR3 sequence is 12 residues long. In germline, CDR1 is LNHDA, CDR2 SQIVND (reference sequence). Trimming removed 7 bases at V and 1 base at J, with 7 bases between. For the CDR3, the DNA is TGTGCCAGTACAACAGGGAACACTGAAGCTTTCTTT. Its translation: CASTTGNTEAFF.

The chain has TRBV7-2 and TRBJ2-5, with 7 bases lining up with TRBD1. Germline values: CDR1 SGHTA, CDR2 FQGNSA. This CDR3 is built from 14 residues. J lost 7 bases, V lost 1 base, and 6 bases had no gene match. The CDR3 coding sequence is TGTGCCAGCAGCTTAGAACAGGGGTGGGGGACCCAGTACTTC. It specifies CASSLEQGWGTQYF.

This rearrangement joins TRBV13 to TRBJ2-7, with 10 bases fitting TRBD1. After removal of 2 bases from V and 5 bases from J, the junction contained 6 bases not matched to a gene. Looked up from germline, CDR1 is PRHDT and CDR2 is FYEKMQ (reference sequence). This CDR3 is 15 amino acids long. For the CDR3, the DNA is TGTGCCAGCAGCTTATTGGGACAGGGGAGGGACGAGCAGTACTTC. As protein: CASSLLGQGRDEQYF.

The J gene is TRBJ2-1, the V gene TRBV29-1, with a weak D call TRBD1 (6 bases). In germline, CDR1 is SQVTM, CDR2 ANQGSEA. The CDR3 has 13 residues. V lost 3 bases and J lost 9, with 15 bases in between. The CDR3 region has the DNA TGCAGCGTTGATCCCCCAGGGGATGGTGAGCAGTTCTTC. Encoded protein: CSVDPPGDGEQFF.

V and J are TRBV29-1 and TRBJ2-2; 7 nucleotides line up with TRBD1. CDR1 is SQVTM, CDR2 ANQGSEA, per germline. This CDR3 has 13 residues. V lost 3 bases, J lost 4 bases, and 2 bases stayed unmatched. The CDR3: CSVESGGTGELFF. DNA for the CDR3: TGCAGCGTTGAGTCAGGGGGCACCGGGGAGCTGTTTTTT.

This sequence joins TRBV9 and TRBJ1-5; no clear D gene. Trimming took off 5 bases at V and 7 bases at J, with 13 bases between the two ends. The CDR3 totals 13 residues. Germline values: CDR1 SGDLS, CDR2 YYNGEE. CDR3 DNA sequence: TGTGCCAGCAGTGAGCGGGGAAACCAGCCCCAGCATTTT. This translates into CASSERGNQPQHF. The full variable domain, its missing parts supplied by reference TRBV9 and TRBJ1-5, is DSGVTQTPKHLITATGQRVTLRCSPRSGDLSVYWYQQSLDQGLQFLIQYYNGEERAKGNILERFSAQQFPDLHSELNLSSLELGDSALYFCASSERGNQPQHFGDGTRLSIL.

J is TRBJ2-7 and V is TRBV2, with TRBD1 as a possible D gene (5 bases). V shed 4 bases and J shed 9 bases, with 10 bases lying between them. This CDR3 has 11 residues. Germline V gene sequence: CDR1 SNHLY, CDR2 FYNNEI. The chain's CDR3 is CASSVRAGQYF. In nucleotides, the CDR3 is TGTGCCAGCAGTGTCAGGGCTGGGCAGTACTTC.

DNA of the CDR3: TGTGCCAGCAGCTTAGGGGCGATAGGATCAACCAACAATGAGCAGTTCTTC. Amino acid sequence: CASSLGAIGSTNNEQFF. The chain combines TRBV7-8 with TRBJ2-1; D remains unclear. V gave up 1 base and J gave up 5 bases, with 18 bases separating them. Per germline, CDR1 SGHVS and CDR2 FQNEAQ. The CDR3 has 17 amino acids.

The chain couples TRBV18 to TRBJ2-3; perhaps TRBD1 as D (6 bases). Trimming removed 3 bases at V and 0 bases at J, with 10 bases between. Looked up from germline, CDR1 is KGHSH and CDR2 is LQKENI. This CDR3 has 15 residues. The CDR3 sequence is CASSPQGSSTDTQYF. The CDR3 DNA is TGTGCCAGCTCACCGCAGGGGTCCAGCACAGATACGCAGTATTTT. Full variable domain (outside the CDR3, taken from reference TRBV18 and TRBJ2-3): NAGVMQNPRHLVRRRGQEARLRCSPMKGHSHVYWYRQLPEEGLKFMVYLQKENIIDESGMPKERFSAEFPKEGPSILRIQQVVRGDSAAYFCASSPQGSSTDTQYFGPGTRLTVL.

V and J are TRBV5-6 and TRBJ1-5; weak D call: TRBD1 (6 bases). This CDR3 has 15 amino acids. Trimming removed 0 bases from V and 6 bases from J, with 13 bases in between. The germline gives CDR1 SGHDT, CDR2 YYEEEE. The CDR3 DNA sequence: TGTGCCAGCAGCTTGGGGCAGGGAGGGGGTCAGCCCCAGCATTTT. Its protein is CASSLGQGGGQPQHF.

The CDR3 spells CASTQVPTNTIYF. CDR3 DNA: TGTGCCAGCACCCAGGTCCCTACAAACACCATATATTTT. The chain joins TRBV6-6 to TRBJ1-3, with D unresolved. Between the trimmed V and J ends, which lost 7 bases and 6 bases, there was a span of 13 bases. The V gene's germline CDR1 is MNHNY and CDR2 SVGAGI (reference sequence). This CDR3 has 13 residues.

This chain joins TRBV6-5 and TRBJ2-5, with 9 bases that match TRBD2. The CDR3 contains 14 residues. Germline V CDR1 and CDR2: MNHEY, SVGAGI. J was trimmed by 7 bases and V by 4 bases; bases with no gene match: 7. In nucleotides, the CDR3 is TGTGCCAGCAGTTCCGGGACTAGCAGGCGGACCCAGTACTTC. Translation gives CASSSGTSRRTQYF.

V is TRBV27 and J is TRBJ2-3, with 7 bases aligning to TRBD2. Looked up from germline, CDR1 is MNHEY and CDR2 is SMNVEV (reference sequence). The CDR3 length is 15 residues. V shed 6 bases, J shed 0 bases, and the junction held 6 bases outside the gene matches. In DNA form, the CDR3 reads TGTGCCAGCAGAAAGGGAGGGGCCAGCACAGATACGCAGTATTTT. It encodes CASRKGGASTDTQYF.

Concerning this clone itself: Other DNA sequences of this sample code for an identical CDR3. The genes are TRBV18 and TRBJ1-5; TRBD1 might be the D (5 bases). The CDR3 consists of 14 residues. The V gene's germline CDR1 is KGHSH and CDR2 LQKENI. Trimming pared 3 bases from V and 2 bases from J, leaving 8 bases between. In nucleotides, the CDR3 is TGTGCCAGCTCACCTCAACAGGGCAATCAGCCCCAGCATTTT. Protein product: CASSPQQGNQPQHF.

The CDR3 DNA sequence: TGTGCCAGCAGCCTCACCCTAGGGCGGGGGGGCGCAGATACGCAGTATTTT. It is translated as CASSLTLGRGGADTQYF. The genes are TRBV4-2 and TRBJ2-3; 9 nucleotides line up with TRBD2. V shed 4 bases and J 4 bases; nucleotides not matched to a gene: 12. Germline V gives CDR1 LGHNA, CDR2 YNFKEQ. The CDR3 extends over 17 amino acids.

The chain recombines TRBV5-4 with TRBJ1-2, with a tentative D call TRBD1 (5 bases). V lost 0 bases and J lost 4, with 10 bases in between. The CDR3 sequence is 14 residues long. Germline V CDR1 and CDR2: SGHNT, YYREEE (reference sequence). The CDR3: CASSLEGAGYGYTF. The CDR3 DNA reads as TGTGCCAGCAGCTTGGAAGGGGCTGGCTATGGCTACACCTTC.

The table lists this clone with a count of one. V and J are TRBV6-5 and TRBJ1-1; D remains unclear. In germline, CDR1 is MNHEY, CDR2 SVGAGI. The CDR3 length is 13 residues. V was shortened by 6 bases and J by 0 bases, with 8 bases between the two germline ends. CDR3 in amino acids: CASRQSMNTEAFF. As DNA, the CDR3 is TGTGCCAGCAGACAGTCCATGAACACTGAAGCTTTCTTT.

The chain uses TRBV11-2 and TRBJ2-1, with 7 bases that match TRBD2. Unmatched junction bases numbered 7, after V lost 5 bases and J lost 12 bases. This CDR3 is built from 12 residues. Looked up from germline, CDR1 is SGHAT and CDR2 is FQNNGV. This chain's CDR3 is CASSLGLGRQFF. Written as DNA, the CDR3 is TGTGCCAGCAGCCTCGGACTAGGGCGGCAGTTCTTC.

This clone was observed a few times. V and J are TRBV19 and TRBJ1-4; D is undetermined. Germline assignment: CDR1 LNHDA and CDR2 SQIVND (reference sequence). The CDR3 has 12 amino acids. V was pared by 3 bases and J by 8 bases, with 7 bases between. The CDR3 sequence is CASSIEAEKLFF. In DNA form, the CDR3 reads TGTGCCAGTAGTATTGAGGCGGAAAAACTGTTTTTT.

The chain couples TRBV6-6 to TRBJ2-5; 7 bases are shared with TRBD2. V was pared by 1 base and J by 0 bases, with 5 bases of the junction left unmatched. Germline V gives CDR1 MNHNY, CDR2 SVGAGI (reference sequence). The CDR3 extends over 16 amino acids. CDR3 nucleotides: TGTGCCAGCAGTTACTTCGGGGGAGGGAACCAAGAGACCCAGTACTTC. Protein product: CASSYFGGGNQETQYF.